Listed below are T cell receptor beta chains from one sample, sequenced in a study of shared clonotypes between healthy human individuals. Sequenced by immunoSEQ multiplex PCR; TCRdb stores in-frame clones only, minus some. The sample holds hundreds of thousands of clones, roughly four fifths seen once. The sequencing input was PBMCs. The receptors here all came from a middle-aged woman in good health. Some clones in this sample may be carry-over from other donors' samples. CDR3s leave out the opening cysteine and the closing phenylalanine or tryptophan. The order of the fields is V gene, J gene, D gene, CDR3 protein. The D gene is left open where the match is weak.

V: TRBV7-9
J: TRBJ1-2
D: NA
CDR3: ASSPALSDYGYT

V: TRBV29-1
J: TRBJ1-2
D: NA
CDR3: STKTSGGYGYT

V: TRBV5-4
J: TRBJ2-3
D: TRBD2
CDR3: ASSPGLAGMGDTQY

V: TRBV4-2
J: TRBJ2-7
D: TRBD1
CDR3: ASSSSPAGGSYEQY

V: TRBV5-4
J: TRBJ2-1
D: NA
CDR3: ASSLTGLSNNEQF

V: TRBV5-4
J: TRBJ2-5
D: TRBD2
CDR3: ASSLGLAGEETQY

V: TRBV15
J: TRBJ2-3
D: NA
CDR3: ATSRDGGVVDTQY

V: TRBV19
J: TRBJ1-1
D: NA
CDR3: ASSNRDTEAF

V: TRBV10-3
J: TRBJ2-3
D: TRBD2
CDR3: ATSGTSSTDTQY

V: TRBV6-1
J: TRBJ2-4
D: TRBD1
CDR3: ASSDSGQGSRSIQY

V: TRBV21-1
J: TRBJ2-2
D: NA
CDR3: ASSKGGGLNTGELF

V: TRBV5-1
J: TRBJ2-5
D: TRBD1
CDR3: ASSPLQGPEETQY

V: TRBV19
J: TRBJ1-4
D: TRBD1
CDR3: ASSIPGQKLF

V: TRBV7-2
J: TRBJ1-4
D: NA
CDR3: ASSLGVREKLF

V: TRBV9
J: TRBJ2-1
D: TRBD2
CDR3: ASSGGLADNEQF

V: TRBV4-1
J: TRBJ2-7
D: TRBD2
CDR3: ASSQAAGGNSYEQY